A selection of T cell receptor beta chains follows, all from one sample in a study of identical twins. TCRdb called the 5' RACE reads again in MiXCR, with one record for every CDR3 protein. Among 350,000 or so distinct CDR3 sequences listed, 9% to 15% were seen once. The sample was also reused in another study, on yellow fever vaccine responses in identical twins.

The sequenced sample consisted of CD8+ T cells sorted from blood. These receptors came from a woman under 30 in good health. Each CDR3 is given with its conserved first and last residue. The D gene is left open where the match is weak. The size field is filled for only some rows; it gives once, few, many or a size class.

clone_size,d_call,cdr3_length,v_call,j_call,cdr3_aa,cdr3_nt
few,-,14,TRBV7-6,TRBJ2-7,CASSLVEGPYEQYF,TGTGCCAGCAGCCTAGTTGAGGGCCCCTACGAGCAGTACTTC
many,-,13,TRBV5-1,TRBJ2-2,CASSLEGTGELFF,TGCGCCAGCAGCTTGGAGGGGACCGGGGAGCTGTTTTTT
-,TRBD2,12,TRBV9,TRBJ2-1,CASSTTAGEQFF,TGTGCCAGCAGCACTACAGCGGGGGAGCAGTTCTTC
-,-,17,TRBV4-2,TRBJ2-1,CASSQALRGFSYNEQFF,TGTGCCAGCAGCCAAGCCCTGAGGGGATTTTCCTACAATGAGCAGTTCTTC
few,TRBD1,15,TRBV6-5,TRBJ2-3,CASSYLTGGTDTQYF,TGTGCCAGCAGTTACTTGACAGGGGGCACAGATACGCAGTATTTT
-,TRBD2,16,TRBV12-3/TRBV12-4,TRBJ2-5,CASSYRLAGDSETQYF,TGTGCCAGCAGTTACCGACTAGCGGGAGACTCAGAGACCCAGTACTTC
few,TRBD1,13,TRBV12-3/TRBV12-4,TRBJ1-5,CASSGQGQQPQHF,TGTGCCAGCAGTGGACAGGGCCAACAGCCCCAGCATTTT
few,TRBD2,16,TRBV9,TRBJ2-3,CASSVGTSGRTDTQYF,TGTGCCAGCAGCGTCGGGACTAGCGGGAGGACGGATACGCAGTATTTT
few,-,12,TRBV4-1,TRBJ2-1,CASSQRGDEQFF,TGCGCCAGCAGCCAAAGGGGTGATGAGCAGTTCTTC
few,TRBD1,17,TRBV20-1,TRBJ2-3,CSASNPHETGYTDTQYF,TGCAGTGCTAGTAATCCCCACGAGACAGGGTACACAGATACGCAGTATTTT
few,-,15,TRBV9,TRBJ2-1,CASSVARLPTYEQFF,TGTGCCAGCAGCGTAGCTCGCTTGCCTACATATGAGCAGTTCTTC
few,-,14,TRBV5-1,TRBJ2-7,CASSLVGGTYEQYF,TGCGCCAGCAGCTTGGTCGGGGGAACCTACGAGCAGTACTTC
few,-,16,TRBV27,TRBJ2-5,CASTKGGEYPQETQYF,TGTGCCAGCACCAAAGGAGGGGAGTACCCTCAAGAGACCCAGTACTTC
-,-,14,TRBV20-1,TRBJ1-5,CSARDMYGNQPQHF,TGCAGTGCTAGAGATATGTACGGTAATCAGCCCCAGCATTTT
few,-,14,TRBV2,TRBJ1-2,CASSQTDEDYGYTF,TGTGCCAGCAGTCAGACAGACGAGGACTATGGCTACACCTTC
-,-,14,TRBV9,TRBJ2-7,CASGQTGSPIEQYF,TGTGCCAGCGGACAGACGGGGTCCCCCATCGAGCAGTACTTC
-,-,11,TRBV6-1,TRBJ1-2,CASSSLLGYTF,TGTGCCAGCAGCTCATTATTGGGCTACACCTTC
few,TRBD2,16,TRBV4-1,TRBJ2-5,CASSQRTSGGEETQYF,TGCGCCAGCAGCCAAAGGACTAGCGGGGGAGAAGAGACCCAGTACTTC
-,TRBD1,14,TRBV15,TRBJ2-5,CATSKRGQQETQYF,TGTGCCACCAGCAAGAGGGGGCAGCAAGAGACCCAGTACTTC
-,-,14,TRBV7-9,TRBJ2-3,CASSLRGERDTQYF,TGTGCCAGCAGCTTGAGGGGAGAGAGGGATACGCAGTATTTT
-,-,15,TRBV4-1,TRBJ2-2,CASNFLRGEIGELFF,TGCGCCAGCAACTTCCTCAGGGGGGAAATCGGGGAGCTGTTTTTT
few,-,12,TRBV5-1,TRBJ1-6,CASSGENSPLHF,TGCGCCAGCTCCGGGGAGAATTCACCCCTCCACTTT
-,-,12,TRBV10-2,TRBJ1-1,CASGRLHTEAFF,TGCGCCAGCGGGAGGTTGCACACTGAAGCTTTCTTT
many,TRBD1,16,TRBV25-1,TRBJ2-1,CASSSTEGASINEQFF,TGTGCCAGCAGCTCTACAGAGGGGGCTTCCATCAATGAGCAGTTCTTC
-,-,15,TRBV12-5,TRBJ1-1,CASGDHRLENTEAFF,TGTGCTAGTGGTGACCACAGGTTAGAGAACACTGAAGCTTTCTTT
-,TRBD1,14,TRBV12-3/TRBV12-4,TRBJ2-7,CASSSGQGSHEQYF,TGTGCCAGCAGCTCGGGACAGGGTTCCCACGAGCAGTACTTC
few,-,13,TRBV2,TRBJ1-1,CASSDTTNTEAFF,TGTGCCAGCAGTGATACTACTAACACTGAAGCTTTCTTT
few,TRBD1,15,TRBV4-1,TRBJ1-2,CASSPGQLANYGYTF,TGCGCCAGCAGCCCGGGACAGCTAGCTAACTATGGCTACACCTTC
few,TRBD1,13,TRBV5-1,TRBJ1-1,CASRDSRGTEAFF,TGCGCCAGCCGGGACAGCCGGGGCACTGAAGCTTTCTTT
-,-,15,TRBV7-9,TRBJ1-1,CASSLLQGLGTEAFF,TGTGCCAGCAGCCTCCTCCAGGGGTTAGGCACTGAAGCTTTCTTT